A selection of T cell receptor beta chains follows, all from one sample in a study of T cell responses to AZD1222 COVID-19 vaccine. Assay: immunoSEQ multiplex PCR; the TCRdb copy retains only in-frame clones and omits some. The profile shows more than 50,000 clones, roughly 90% of them singletons. The input for sequencing was peripheral blood, taken on day 0 of AZD1222 vaccination. The receptors derive from an adult in good health. Each CDR3 is given with its conserved first and last residue. Fields, in order: J gene, clone size, V gene, D gene, CDR3 length, CDR3 DNA, CDR3 protein. A D gene is named only where the DNA matches it firmly. Clone size is shown for a subset of rows, as once, few, many or a class of expanded clone.

TRBJ1-4 | - | TRBV21-1 | - | 12 | TGTGCCAGCAGCAAAAGGTCCGGAAAACTGTTTTTT | CASSKRSGKLFF
TRBJ2-5 | - | TRBV5-8 | - | 13 | TGTGCCAGCAGCTCCTGGGACGGAGAGACCCAGTACTTC | CASSSWDGETQYF
TRBJ2-2 | - | TRBV2 | TRBD2 | 15 | TGTGCCAGCAGACCCGCGGGGGGGCAGGTCGGGGAGCTGTTTTTT | CASRPAGGQVGELFF
TRBJ1-6 | - | TRBV6-5 | - | 13 | TGTGCCGGGGGACGGACCAATAATTCACCCCTCCACTTT | CAGGRTNNSPLHF
TRBJ1-2 | - | TRBV10-3 | - | 14 | TGTGCCATCAGGGCAGGAGCAAATAACTATGGCTACACCTTC | CAIRAGANNYGYTF
TRBJ2-7 | - | TRBV3-1/TRBV3-2 | - | 17 | TGTGCCAGCAGCCAAGATAATTCAGGGGTATCAACCTACGAGCAGTACTTC | CASSQDNSGVSTYEQYF
TRBJ2-1 | - | TRBV10-2 | - | 16 | TGCGCCAGCAGTGAGGAAGTGGGGGGGCTGTACAATGAGCAGTTCTTC | CASSEEVGGLYNEQFF
TRBJ1-5 | - | TRBV27 | - | 15 | TGTGCCAGCAGTGGCCTCGGCGAGGGCAATCAGCCCCAGCATTTT | CASSGLGEGNQPQHF
TRBJ1-1 | - | TRBV9 | - | 13 | TGTGCCAGCAGCGTAGTGAGGGGCACTGAAGCTTTCTTT | CASSVVRGTEAFF
TRBJ2-3 | - | TRBV18 | TRBD1 | 14 | TGTGCCAGCTCACTGACAGGGGCCACAGATACGCAGTATTTT | CASSLTGATDTQYF
TRBJ1-5 | - | TRBV7-8 | - | 13 | TGTGCCAGCAGAGGGACGGCTAATCAGCCCCAGCATTTT | CASRGTANQPQHF
TRBJ2-5 | - | TRBV2 | - | 15 | TGTGCCAGCAGTGTTGGTGGCCAGGGCCGAGAGACCCAGTACTTC | CASSVGGQGRETQYF
TRBJ1-2 | - | TRBV12-5 | - | 13 | TGTGCTAGTGGTTTCAACAGGGTCGGCGGCTACACCTTC | CASGFNRVGGYTF
TRBJ1-1 | - | TRBV11-1 | - | 13 | TGTGCCAGCAGCCTCGACGGGAACACTGAAGCTTTCTTT | CASSLDGNTEAFF
TRBJ2-7 | - | TRBV14 | - | 16 | TGTGCCAGCAGCCCGGGTCAGGGAGGGGGTGCCTACGAGCAGTACTTC | CASSPGQGGGAYEQYF
TRBJ2-7 | few | TRBV7-9 | - | 12 | TGTGCCAGCAGCTCACAGGGCTACGAGCAGTACTTC | CASSSQGYEQYF
TRBJ1-1 | - | TRBV2 | - | 13 | TGTGCCAGCAGTCTCCGCATGAACACTGAAGCTTTCTTT | CASSLRMNTEAFF
TRBJ1-6 | - | TRBV12-5 | - | 12 | TGTGCTAGTGGTTTGGGGGATTCACCCCTCCACTTT | CASGLGDSPLHF
TRBJ2-7 | - | TRBV6-5 | - | 13 | TGTGCCAGCAGTTACCCGGGATCCTACGAGCAGTACTTC | CASSYPGSYEQYF
TRBJ2-1 | - | TRBV27 | - | 15 | TGTGCCAGCACCCGGCGATTGGGGGATGGCAATGAGCAGTTCTTC | CASTRRLGDGNEQFF
TRBJ1-2 | once | TRBV18 | - | 13 | TGTGCCAGCTCACCAACAGAGAACTATGGCTACACCTTC | CASSPTENYGYTF
TRBJ1-2 | - | TRBV10-2 | - | 13 | TGCGCCAGCGGGAGGACACCTGAGATTGGCTACACCTTC | CASGRTPEIGYTF
TRBJ1-2 | - | TRBV5-1 | - | 15 | TGCGCCAGCAGCCCCGGGGGCAGTCCCCGGTATGGCTACACCTTC | CASSPGGSPRYGYTF
TRBJ1-4 | - | TRBV5-8 | - | 16 | TGTGCCAGCAGCGCAGGACGGCGACTTCTCAATGAAAAACTGTTTTTT | CASSAGRRLLNEKLFF
TRBJ1-2 | - | TRBV19 | - | 15 | TGTGCCAGTAGTAACCAGGCCGGGGCGAACTATGGCTACACCTTC | CASSNQAGANYGYTF
TRBJ1-2 | - | TRBV4-1 | - | 17 | TGCGCCAGCAGCCAAGATAGTGGAGGGTTGGGAGTCTATGGCTACACCTTC | CASSQDSGGLGVYGYTF
TRBJ2-5 | - | TRBV18 | - | 13 | TGTGCCAGCTCACCACCAGGGGGAGAGACCCAGTACTTC | CASSPPGGETQYF
TRBJ2-2 | - | TRBV5-1 | - | 14 | TGCGCCAGCAGCGGGCAGTTGAACACCGGGGAGCTGTTTTTT | CASSGQLNTGELFF
TRBJ2-2 | - | TRBV10-1 | - | 13 | TGCGCCAGCAGTGTTGGGTACACCGGGGAGCTGTTTTTT | CASSVGYTGELFF
TRBJ1-6 | - | TRBV7-2 | - | 15 | TGTGCCAGCAGCCGGAAACAGGGTTTTAATTCACCCCTCCACTTT | CASSRKQGFNSPLHF
TRBJ1-1 | - | TRBV29-1 | - | 14 | TGCAGCGTTATACCGAGGACCCGGGGCACTGAAGCTTTCTTT | CSVIPRTRGTEAFF
TRBJ2-1 | - | TRBV3-1/TRBV3-2 | TRBD2 | 13 | TGTGCCAGCAGCCAAGGGCTAGCGGGGGAGCAGTTCTTC | CASSQGLAGEQFF
TRBJ2-1 | - | TRBV9 | - | 15 | TGTGCCAGCAGCCCTCAGCCGAGCTCCTACAATGAGCAGTTCTTC | CASSPQPSSYNEQFF
TRBJ1-6 | - | TRBV18 | - | 13 | TGTGCCAGCTCACAGGCTAATAATTCACCCCTCCACTTT | CASSQANNSPLHF
TRBJ1-5 | - | TRBV5-6 | - | 14 | TGTGCCAGCAGCTTGGAGGGGGGCCCTCAGCCCCAGCATTTT | CASSLEGGPQPQHF
TRBJ2-7 | once | TRBV10-3 | - | 14 | TGTGCCATCAGTGAGGCAAAGGGAACCTACGAGCAGTACTTC | CAISEAKGTYEQYF
TRBJ2-1 | - | TRBV11-2 | TRBD1 | 14 | TGTGCCAGCCGCCTCCCCGGCCGGGACAGCCTATTTTTCTTC | CASRLPGRDSLFFF
TRBJ1-5 | few | TRBV7-9 | - | 16 | TGTGCCAGCAGCTTAGTAGGGGACCCTCGTCAACAGCCCCAGCATTTT | CASSLVGDPRQQPQHF
TRBJ2-1 | - | TRBV6-1 | TRBD2 | 16 | TGTGCCAGCAGTGGCCGAGGGAGGGGCTCCTACAATGAGCAGTTCTTC | CASSGRGRGSYNEQFF
TRBJ1-4 | - | TRBV5-1 | TRBD1 | 16 | TGCGCCAGCAGCACCGGGACAGGGAGGACTAATGAAAAACTGTTTTTT | CASSTGTGRTNEKLFF
TRBJ1-5 | - | TRBV7-9 | - | 14 | TGTGCCAGCAGCTTAGGGAATAGCAATCAGCCCCAGCATTTT | CASSLGNSNQPQHF
TRBJ2-7 | once | TRBV7-6 | - | 15 | TGTGCCAGCAGTTACCTGTCGGGCCCTACCTACGAGCAGTACTTC | CASSYLSGPTYEQYF
TRBJ2-1 | - | TRBV7-8 | - | 15 | TGTGCCAGCAGAGTCCTAGGGGCCTCCTACAATGAGCAGTTCTTC | CASRVLGASYNEQFF
TRBJ2-2 | - | TRBV7-9 | - | 14 | TGTGCCAGCGGAACCCAAGGGGGCACCGGGGAGCTGTTTTTT | CASGTQGGTGELFF
TRBJ1-1 | - | TRBV2 | TRBD1 | 14 | TGTGCCAGCGGGGTGACAGGGGGTGTGACTGAAGCTTTCTTT | CASGVTGGVTEAFF
TRBJ1-1 | few | TRBV19 | TRBD1 | 16 | TGTGCCAGTAGTATCCAGGGGGGTAAAATGAACACTGAAGCTTTCTTT | CASSIQGGKMNTEAFF
TRBJ2-1 | - | TRBV5-1 | - | 15 | TGCGCCAGCAGCGCCATGGCAGTAGGTTTCAATGAGCAGTTCTTC | CASSAMAVGFNEQFF
TRBJ2-1 | - | TRBV5-1 | - | 15 | TGCGCCAGCAGCTTGTTGGGGGGCGGGGACAATGAGCAGTTCTTC | CASSLLGGGDNEQFF
TRBJ1-2 | - | TRBV6-6 | - | 15 | TGTGCCAGCGGGCAGGGTCTTTTACGGGGCTATGGCTACACCTTC | CASGQGLLRGYGYTF
TRBJ1-6 | few | TRBV14 | - | 13 | TGTGCCAGCAGGAGCTCCTATAATTCACCCCTCCACTTT | CASRSSYNSPLHF
TRBJ1-1 | - | TRBV5-1 | TRBD1 | 14 | TGCGCCAGCAGCTTGGCCCGGGACAGGGATGAAGCTTTCTTT | CASSLARDRDEAFF
TRBJ2-7 | - | TRBV27 | - | 9 | TGTGCCAGCAGTTCCAAGCAGTACTTC | CASSSKQYF
TRBJ2-3 | once | TRBV28 | TRBD2 | 16 | TGTGCCAGCAGAAACCCGGGACTAGCGTCGGTCGGTACGCAGTATTTT | CASRNPGLASVGTQYF
TRBJ1-4 | once | TRBV6-5 | - | 14 | TGTGCCAGCAGTTATTCCGGGACATGGGAAAAACTGTTTTTT | CASSYSGTWEKLFF